Following are 15 T cell receptor beta chains from one sample sequenced in a study of shared T cell receptors in the human thymus. The repertoire was sequenced with immunoSEQ multiplex PCR; TCRdb's copy has only in-frame clones and lacks some. The data show under 700,000 clones, with 75% to 80% seen just once and 0.01% to 0.015% held by the top ten. These data also formed part of another study, on human thymus T cells.

The source material was thymocytes. These receptors were taken from a boy under two years old with a congenital heart defect.

The rearrangement links TRBV2 to TRBJ2-4; 8 bases agree with TRBD2. CDR3 length equals 14 residues. The germline V gene encodes CDR1 SNHLY and CDR2 FYNNEI. The V gene end was trimmed by 6 bases and the J gene end by 1 base; junction bases not matched to a gene: 2. The CDR3 sequence: CASSGREAKNIQYF. The CDR3 DNA is TGTGCCAGCAGCGGGAGGGAGGCCAAAAACATTCAGTACTTC.

The chain carries TRBV5-6 and TRBJ2-1, with D possibly TRBD1 on 5 matching bases. V lost 1 base, J lost 3 bases, and 14 bases lay in between. The CDR3 has 16 residues. Germline-derived CDR1 and CDR2 are SGHDT and YYEEEE. The CDR3 reads CASSLSGWGHYNEQFF. The CDR3, as DNA: TGTGCCAGCAGCTTGTCTGGGTGGGGCCACTACAATGAGCAGTTCTTC.

This clone was seen more than once but under ten times. The CDR3 sequence: CASMGSGQPLNYGYTF. The CDR3 DNA is TGTGCCAGCATGGGGTCGGGACAGCCTCTCAACTATGGCTACACCTTC. This rearrangement joins TRBV7-9 to TRBJ1-2, with 7 bases fitting TRBD1. V was pared by 7 bases and J by 2 bases, with 13 bases of the junction left unmatched. Looked up from germline, CDR1 is SEHNR and CDR2 is FQNEAQ (reference sequence). This CDR3 spans 16 amino acids.

The V and J genes are TRBV5-1 and TRBJ2-3; TRBD2 matches at 7 bases. CDR3 length equals 17 residues. CDR1 is SGHRS and CDR2 is YFSETQ in the germline V gene. V was pared by 0 bases and J by 2 bases, with 9 bases of the junction left unmatched. This chain's CDR3 is CASSLAVRAGPTDTQYF. The CDR3, as DNA: TGCGCCAGCAGCTTGGCCGTTCGAGCGGGACCCACAGATACGCAGTATTTT.

This clone was observed a handful of times. The chain couples TRBV28 to TRBJ2-7, with TRBD1 matching over 7 bases. This CDR3 has 15 amino acids. V lost 4 bases, J lost 3 bases, and 9 bases stayed unmatched. CDR1 and CDR2 (germline): MDHEN, SYDVKM. CDR3 sequence: CASSSGDRVLYEQYF. DNA of the CDR3: TGTGCCAGCAGTTCAGGAGACAGGGTACTCTACGAGCAGTACTTC.

A few counts support this clone. The chain recombines TRBV7-9 with TRBJ2-1; 7 bases fit TRBD2. The V gene end was trimmed by 1 base and the J gene end by 7 bases; junction bases not matched to a gene: 7. CDR3 length equals 15 residues. Germline lookup yields CDR1 SEHNR and CDR2 FQNEAQ (reference sequence). The CDR3 nucleotides are TGTGCCAGCAGCTTAGTTGGCGGGAGCAAGAATGAGCAGTTCTTC. It specifies CASSLVGGSKNEQFF.

In this sample, this clone turned up a few times. The V gene is TRBV5-4, the J gene TRBJ2-7, with 10 bases lining up with TRBD1. Germline CDR1 is SGHNT and CDR2 is YYREEE (reference sequence). The CDR3 extends over 17 amino acids. V lost 5 bases and J lost 4; bases outside the gene matches: 15. The DNA for the CDR3 is TGTGCCAGCAGATTTACCGGGACAGGGGTTTTAGGTTACGAGCAGTACTTC. It specifies CASRFTGTGVLGYEQYF.

The CDR3 DNA sequence: TGTGCCAGCAGATATGCACAGGCCGTGGAGCTGTTTTTT. Protein sequence: CASRYAQAVELFF. The rearrangement links TRBV5-8 to TRBJ2-2, with TRBD1 as a possible D gene (5 bases). V lost 5 bases to trimming and J lost 10 bases, with 15 bases between them. Germline assignment: CDR1 SGHTS and CDR2 YDEGEE. This CDR3 is built from 13 residues.

V and J are TRBV5-1 and TRBJ1-5; 8 bases fit TRBD1. V was pared by 8 bases and J by 7 bases, with 11 bases of the junction left unmatched. The CDR3 covers 14 residues. Germline loops: CDR1 SGHRS, CDR2 YFSETQ. CDR3 protein: CARGRQGSRQPQHF. The DNA for the CDR3 is TGCGCCAGGGGAAGACAGGGGTCCCGGCAGCCCCAGCATTTT.

This clone has a handful of counts. The chain combines TRBV19 with TRBJ2-2, with 10 bases identical to TRBD1. The CDR3 runs to 16 residues. V lost 4 bases and J lost 6; bases outside the gene matches: 8. Germline lookup yields CDR1 LNHDA and CDR2 SQIVND (reference sequence). CDR3 sequence: CASSTPGTGVPGELFF. CDR3 bases: TGTGCCAGTAGTACTCCGGGGACAGGGGTACCCGGGGAGCTGTTTTTT.

DNA for the CDR3: TGCGCCAGCAGCCAACAACAGTACCTCGGCACAGATACGCAGTATTTT. Translated: CASSQQQYLGTDTQYF. This rearrangement joins TRBV4-3 to TRBJ2-3; no clear D. The CDR3 is 16 amino acids. From germline, CDR1 is LGHNA and CDR2 YSLEER. V was trimmed by 2 bases and J by 1 base, leaving 13 bases between them.

V is TRBV7-2 and J is TRBJ1-1; TRBD1 might be the D (6 bases). There are 15 residues in the CDR3. V lost 5 bases and J lost 4, with 17 bases in between. Per germline, CDR1 SGHTA and CDR2 FQGNSA. CDR3 DNA sequence: TGTGCCAGCAGCCTTGACCGGACAGAAGGCACTGAAGCTTTCTTT. Protein: CASSLDRTEGTEAFF.

This clone showed up just a few times. The V gene is TRBV4-1, the J gene TRBJ2-7, with D tentatively TRBD2 (5 bases). V shed 2 bases and J shed 6 bases, with 11 bases lying between them. This CDR3 has 13 residues. The germline CDR1 and CDR2 sequences are MGHRA and YSYEKL. CDR3 amino acids: CASSQHPGVEQYF. The CDR3, as DNA: TGCGCCAGCAGCCAACACCCCGGGGTCGAGCAGTACTTC.

The chain combines TRBV2 with TRBJ1-2; TRBD1 aligns across 7 bases. Looked up from germline, CDR1 is SNHLY and CDR2 is FYNNEI. Germline trimming cut 3 bases from V and 0 bases from J; bases unmatched to any gene: 10. The CDR3 spans 17 residues. The CDR3 is CASSDSRDRHTNYGYTF. The DNA for the CDR3 is TGTGCCAGCAGTGACTCCCGGGACAGACATACTAACTATGGCTACACCTTC.

The chain links TRBV7-8 to TRBJ2-1; the match to TRBD1 covers 9 bases. Germline values: CDR1 SGHVS, CDR2 FQNEAQ. Trimming took 1 base from V and 8 from J; bases not matched to a gene: 6. CDR3 size: 15 residues. CDR3 amino acids: CASSLGDRAVYEQFF. The CDR3 DNA follows: TGTGCCAGCAGCTTAGGGGACAGGGCGGTTTATGAGCAGTTCTTC.